The TCR beta chain described here comes from a study of shared clonotypes between healthy human individuals. Regarding the study as a whole: It was expected that sequencing depth would affect clonotype sharing among donors. A reduction in generation probabilities was seen for non-shared clonotypes relative to those shared by all four donors.

Concerning this clone: Its antigen is as yet unknown.

The length of the CDR3 is 11 residues. Germline V CDR1 and CDR2: MNHEY, SVGAGI. V was cut by 6 bases and J by 3 bases, with 5 bases left in between. CD4+ cells were split into CD45RA+ naive and CD45RA-negative memory subsets. In the original workflow: ImmunoSEQ output lacked quality scores and full-length reads, limiting matched filtering. Measured with immunoSEQ multiplex PCR; TCRdb has only the in-frame clones, and not every one. That table gives V, J and clone size, and the DNA gave D and trimming. The sample shows roughly 1,500,000 clones, approximately 98.5% of them seen only once. The chain joins TRBV6-5 to TRBJ1-2, with D possibly being TRBD1 (5 bases). The TCR sequence derives from a man aged 25-45 years in good health. Source material: naive CD4+ T cells sorted from blood. The sample's subset: CD45RA+ positively selected. CDR3 sequence: CASRQDYGYTF. The CDR3 DNA sequence: TGTGCCAGCAGACAGGACTATGGCTACACCTTC.